This is a list of T cell receptor beta chains from one sample in a study of spatial heterogeneity in lung cancer. TCRdb fed the 5' RACE reads into MiXCR, producing one record per CDR3 protein. The sample lists several thousand distinct CDR3 sequences, more than 8% occurring once. The sequenced sample was normal lung tissue next to the tumor, obtained at surgery. Receptors were obtained from a male donor with early-stage non-small cell lung cancer. CDR3s include the opening cysteine and the closing phenylalanine or tryptophan. Fields, in order: V gene, J gene, D gene, clone size, CDR3 DNA, CDR3 protein. D genes are given only for firm matches. Size values are once, few and many counts, or a class for expanded clones, and some rows have none.

TRBV12-3/TRBV12-4	TRBJ2-3	TRBD2	few	TGTGCCAGCAGTTTCGGGGGGGCACCTAGCACAGATACGCAGTATTTT	CASSFGGAPSTDTQYF
TRBV11-2	TRBJ1-5	.	once	TGTGCCAGCAGCCCTATCACTGGCCGGGATCAGCCCCAGCATTTT	CASSPITGRDQPQHF
TRBV27	TRBJ2-2	.	medium-sized	TGTGCCAGCAGTTTTCAGGGGAACACCGGGGAGCTGTTTTTT	CASSFQGNTGELFF
TRBV18	TRBJ2-2	TRBD1	many	TGTGCCAGCTCACCAACATCACAGGGGGCCGGGGAGCTGTTTTTT	CASSPTSQGAGELFF
TRBV4-1	TRBJ1-1	TRBD1	many	TGCGCCAGCAGCCCGATGGGACAGGTCTTTCATGGGGAAGCTTTCTTT	CASSPMGQVFHGEAFF
TRBV4-2	TRBJ2-3	.	medium-sized	TGTGCCAGCAGCCAGTTCGCAGGGAAGGCAGATACGCAGTATTTT	CASSQFAGKADTQYF
TRBV7-8	TRBJ2-1	.	medium-sized	TGTGCCAGCAGCTTGACGGGACTCAATGAGCAGTTCTTC	CASSLTGLNEQFF
TRBV9	TRBJ2-1	TRBD2	medium-sized	TGTGCCAGCAGCGAAGGGGTCGGGAGGGATGAGCAGTTCTTC	CASSEGVGRDEQFF
TRBV11-3	TRBJ2-3	.	few	TGTGCCAGCAGCTTAGGGGACGGCACAGATACGCAGTATTTT	CASSLGDGTDTQYF
TRBV28	TRBJ2-7	.	many	TGTGCCAGCATCGCGAGGGGGGCCTACGAGCAGTACTTC	CASIARGAYEQYF
TRBV4-3	TRBJ2-1	.	medium-sized	TGCGCCAGCAGCCAAATGCGTGGGGGGAGCGGAGAGCAGTTCTTC	CASSQMRGGSGEQFF
TRBV12-3/TRBV12-4	TRBJ2-5	.	many	TGTGCCAGCAGGCCCCGGGTCCAAGAGACCCAGTACTTC	CASRPRVQETQYF
TRBV6-6	TRBJ2-7	.	.	TGTGCCAGCAGTTCGGGGATGACCTACGAGCAGTACTTC	CASSSGMTYEQYF
TRBV9	TRBJ1-3	.	many	TGTGCCAGCAGCGTAGCTGCAGGGTTTGGAAACACCATATATTTT	CASSVAAGFGNTIYF
TRBV10-3	TRBJ2-3	.	.	TGTGCCATCGAAGGGGCGGGAGATACGCAGTATTTT	CAIEGAGDTQYF
TRBV30	TRBJ1-2	TRBD1	medium-sized	TGTGCCTGGGCAGGGGGCAACTATGGCTACACCTTC	CAWAGGNYGYTF
TRBV5-1	TRBJ2-1	.	medium-sized	TGCGCCAGCAGCTTGGTCGGGACACCCATCTCCTACAATGAGCAGTTCTTC	CASSLVGTPISYNEQFF